Below, 23 T cell receptor beta chains from the same sample are listed, as sequenced in a study of beta chain features in type 1 diabetes. Whole-study findings and limits: Within each of all four CD4+ subsets, Type 1 diabetes patients had TCRB CDR3s that were moderately but significantly shorter.

The antigens of these receptors remain unknown. As every portion of the isolated RNA was reverse transcribed, the sequencing read expressed TCRB transcripts. Produced via immunoSEQ multiplex PCR; TCRdb's table is partial and in-frame only. Among more than 250,000 clones, approximately 15% were seen once, and the ten largest hold 0.017%. The source material was naive CD4+ T cells from blood. The receptor set was obtained from a man between 25 and 39 years old with type 1 diabetes.

The J gene is TRBJ2-7, the V gene TRBV19; TRBD2 aligns across 12 bases. The CDR3 runs to 15 residues. V dropped 6 bases and J dropped 4; count of bases not matched to a gene: 7. Germline V lookup: CDR1 LNHDA, CDR2 SQIVND (reference sequence). The DNA of the CDR3 is TGTGCCAGTAGCCACGGACTAGCGGGACATTACGAGCAGTACTTC. Translation gives CASSHGLAGHYEQYF.

This clone was seen more than once but under ten times. The rearrangement joins TRBV5-1 to TRBJ2-1, with TRBD1 matching 10 bases. V shed 2 bases and J 6 bases; nucleotides not matched to a gene: 5. The germline CDR1 and CDR2 sequences are SGHRS and YFSETQ. The CDR3 contains 15 residues. CDR3 sequence reads: CASSFGDRGGNEQFF. The CDR3 DNA reads TGCGCCAGCAGCTTTGGGGACAGGGGAGGCAATGAGCAGTTCTTC.

The genes are TRBV2 and TRBJ2-1; maybe TRBD2 (5 bases). CDR1 is SNHLY and CDR2 is FYNNEI in the germline V gene. There are 12 residues in the CDR3. Trimming removed 5 bases from V and 15 bases from J, with 17 bases in between. CDR3 in amino acids: CASSTDLDQRFF. The CDR3 region has the DNA TGTGCCAGCAGTACGGACTTGGACCAAAGGTTCTTC.

Only a few counts were recorded for this clone. The chain uses TRBV29-1 and TRBJ2-7; TRBD1 aligns across 7 bases. V lost 7 bases and J lost 5; bases outside the gene matches: 8. Germline CDR1 reads SQVTM; CDR2 reads ANQGSEA. The CDR3 spans 12 residues. Written as DNA, the CDR3 is TGCAGCGCCTCGACAGGGACCCACGAGCAGTACTTC. Protein: CSASTGTHEQYF.

This clone was detected a few times. The chain uses TRBV30 and TRBJ1-5; D is uncertain. Looked up from germline, CDR1 is GTSNPN and CDR2 is SVGIG (reference sequence). CDR3 length: 14 amino acids. Trimming removed 0 bases from V and 4 bases from J, with 10 bases in between. Here the CDR3 reads CAWSVWRRNQPQHF. CDR3 DNA sequence: TGTGCCTGGAGTGTTTGGAGGAGAAATCAGCCCCAGCATTTT.

In its sample, this clone was seen a few times. The chain combines TRBV7-3 with TRBJ2-3, with a weak D call TRBD2 (5 bases). CDR1 is SGHTA, CDR2 FQGTGA, per germline. The CDR3 is 14 residues long. With 5 bases removed from V and 4 bases from J, the gap between germline ends came to 13 bases. In DNA form, the CDR3 reads TGTGCCAGCAGCGTCGGGGTTGGTGCAGATACGCAGTATTTT. Its translation: CASSVGVGADTQYF. The full variable domain, completed using reference TRBV7-3 and TRBJ2-3, is GAGVSQTPSNKVTEKGKYVELRCDPISGHTALYWYRQSLGQGPEFLIYFQGTGAADDSGLPNDRFFAVRPEGSVSTLKIQRTERGDSAVYLCASSVGVGADTQYFGPGTRLTVL.

This clone was counted between two and nine times. This chain connects TRBV12-5 to TRBJ2-5; maybe TRBD1 (5 bases). The CDR3 sequence is 15 residues long. Germline CDR1 is LGHNT and CDR2 is FRNRAP. Trimming cost V 1 base and J 4 bases, with 13 bases left between them. The CDR3: CASGLGTGPGETQYF. CDR3 sequence (DNA): TGTGCTAGTGGTTTGGGCACAGGTCCCGGAGAGACCCAGTACTTC.

This clone was counted only a few times. V usage is TRBV28 and J usage is TRBJ2-5, with TRBD1 matching 7 bases. Germline lookup yields CDR1 MDHEN and CDR2 SYDVKM. The CDR3 is 14 residues long. The V gene end was trimmed by 6 bases and the J gene end by 5 bases; junction bases not matched to a gene: 9. The CDR3, as DNA: TGTGCCAGCAGCCCGAGACAGGGTGTCGAGACCCAGTACTTC. Translated, it gives CASSPRQGVETQYF.

This clone has only a few counts. V is TRBV19 and J is TRBJ2-2; D unclear. Germline-derived CDR1 and CDR2 are LNHDA and SQIVND (reference sequence). V gave up 7 bases and J gave up 2 bases, with 8 bases separating them. The CDR3 runs 13 residues. CDR3 amino acids: CASNHRNTGELFF. As DNA, the CDR3 is TGTGCCAGTAATCACAGAAACACCGGGGAGCTGTTTTTT.

This clone was seen a handful of times. V is TRBV25-1 and J is TRBJ2-7; 7 nucleotides line up with TRBD1. The CDR3 has 13 residues. The V gene end was trimmed by 4 bases and the J gene end by 2 bases; junction bases not matched to a gene: 2. Germline loops: CDR1 MGHDK, CDR2 SYGVNS. The CDR3 DNA reads TGTGCCAGCAGTGTGACAGGGACCTACGAGCAGTACTTC. Its translation: CASSVTGTYEQYF.

CDR3 DNA sequence: TGTGCCAGTACCCTGGCAGGCACAGATACGCAGTATTTT. It translates to CASTLAGTDTQYF. The V call is TRBV19, the J call TRBJ2-3; no clear D gene. This CDR3 region has 13 residues. V lost 7 bases, J lost 1 base, and 9 bases lay in between. The germline V gene encodes CDR1 LNHDA and CDR2 SQIVND (reference sequence).

The rearrangement joins TRBV7-2 to TRBJ1-1; D not resolved. CDR3 size: 14 residues. The germline gives CDR1 SGHTA, CDR2 FQGNSA. V was pared by 1 base and J by 1 base, with 7 bases between. The CDR3 DNA reads TGTGCCAGCAGCTTAGGCGCCAAGAACACTGAAGCTTTCTTT. This sequence encodes CASSLGAKNTEAFF.

This rearrangement joins TRBV7-9 to TRBJ2-3; D might be TRBD1 (6 bases). Germline V gene data show CDR1 as SEHNR and CDR2 as FQNEAQ (reference sequence). V shed 4 bases and J shed 0 bases, with 11 bases lying between them. The CDR3 extends over 15 amino acids. CDR3 DNA sequence: TGTGCCAGCAGCTACCTACAGGGTAGCACAGATACGCAGTATTTT. As protein: CASSYLQGSTDTQYF.

This clone came up a few times. The J gene is TRBJ2-7, the V gene TRBV18; the D gene is possibly TRBD2 (5 bases). Germline CDR1 and CDR2: KGHSH and LQKENI. The germline V and J ends were trimmed by 4 bases and 0 bases, with 13 bases remaining between them. The CDR3 is made up of 15 amino acids. For the CDR3, the DNA is TGTGCCAGCTCACTACTGGACTTGAGCTCCTACGAGCAGTACTTC. It encodes CASSLLDLSSYEQYF. Complete variable domain (other parts from reference TRBV18 and TRBJ2-7): NAGVMQNPRHLVRRRGQEARLRCSPMKGHSHVYWYRQLPEEGLKFMVYLQKENIIDESGMPKERFSAEFPKEGPSILRIQQVVRGDSAAYFCASSLLDLSSYEQYFGPGTRLTVT.

The genes are TRBV5-1 and TRBJ2-2, with D perhaps matching TRBD2 (6 bases). Trimming left V 7 bases short and J 5 bases short, with 18 bases between. Germline V gene lookup returns CDR1 SGHRS and CDR2 YFSETQ. The CDR3 has 15 amino acids. This CDR3 is CASGEAVVGTGELFF. CDR3 sequence (DNA): TGCGCCAGCGGGGAGGCCGTAGTTGGGACCGGGGAGCTGTTTTTT.

The J gene is TRBJ1-1, the V gene TRBV4-1; 9 positions agree with TRBD1. Germline trimming cut 6 bases from V and 1 base from J; bases unmatched to any gene: 9. The CDR3 runs to 16 residues. Germline-derived CDR1 and CDR2 are MGHRA and YSYEKL. This CDR3 reads CASSLDRGRANTEAFF. The CDR3 nucleotides read TGCGCCAGCAGTTTGGACAGGGGAAGAGCGAACACTGAAGCTTTCTTT.

This chain uses TRBV27 with TRBJ1-2; 12 bases are shared with TRBD1. V lost 6 bases and J lost 7; bases outside the gene matches: 6. The CDR3 is 14 amino acids. The germline V gene has CDR1 MNHEY and CDR2 SMNVEV (reference sequence). CDR3 coding DNA: TGTGCCAGCAGCGGGACAGGGGGCTGGATTGGCTACACCTTC. The encoded protein is CASSGTGGWIGYTF.

This clone has just a few counts. V and J are TRBV21-1 and TRBJ1-2; the table's D call of TRBD1 was not tested on the DNA. TRBV21-1 corresponds to a pseudogene. This CDR3 comprises 12 residues. The CDR3 coding sequence is TGTGCTTCCAGGGAACGAAACTATGGCTACACCTTC. It is translated as CASRERNYGYTF.

There are a few counts of this clone. The chain joins TRBV7-6 to TRBJ2-7; 8 nucleotides match TRBD2. Germline V gene sequence: CDR1 SGHVS, CDR2 FNYEAQ. The CDR3 contains 19 residues. The J segment lost 4 bases and the V segment lost 5 bases, leaving 22 bases of the junction unmatched. The CDR3, as DNA: TGTGCCAGCAGCCCACTTATTGGAACTAGCGGTTTCTTGGGGTACGAGCAGTACTTC. It is translated as CASSPLIGTSGFLGYEQYF.

This clone was counted between two and nine times. The CDR3 nucleotides are TGTGCCAGCAGCCCCGGGACAGGGTGGTACGAGCAGTACTTC. Its protein is CASSPGTGWYEQYF. V gene TRBV7-2 combines with J gene TRBJ2-7; 9 bases match TRBD1. Trimming removed 5 bases from V and 4 bases from J; junction bases left unmatched: 6. CDR1 is SGHTA and CDR2 is FQGNSA in the germline V gene. The CDR3 has 14 amino acids.

V and J are TRBV6-1 and TRBJ1-2, with 10 bases matching TRBD1. The CDR3 is 15 amino acids. The J segment lost 6 bases and the V segment lost 0 bases, leaving 4 bases of the junction unmatched. Germline lookup yields CDR1 MNHNS and CDR2 SASEGT. The CDR3 coding sequence is TGTGCCAGCAGTGAAGCCGTCGGGACAGGGGATGGCTACACCTTC. Protein sequence: CASSEAVGTGDGYTF.

This clone has a handful of counts. The chain couples TRBV6-4 to TRBJ2-3; the D is unclear. The CDR3 contains 18 residues. In germline, CDR1 is MRHNA, CDR2 SNTAGT. Deletions cut 0 bases from V and 5 bases from J, with 21 bases between. CDR3 in amino acids: CASSDSKSVRPLGDTQYF. Written as DNA, the CDR3 is TGTGCCAGCAGTGACTCCAAGAGCGTTCGTCCCCTAGGAGATACGCAGTATTTT.

The chain combines TRBV9 with TRBJ2-1; D unclear. The V gene lost 3 bases and the J gene lost 0 bases, with 10 bases spanning the gap. The CDR3 is made up of 15 amino acids. Germline CDR1 reads SGDLS; CDR2 reads YYNGEE. CDR3: CASSDTAYSYNEQFF. DNA of the CDR3: TGTGCCAGCAGCGACACAGCTTACTCCTACAATGAGCAGTTCTTC.